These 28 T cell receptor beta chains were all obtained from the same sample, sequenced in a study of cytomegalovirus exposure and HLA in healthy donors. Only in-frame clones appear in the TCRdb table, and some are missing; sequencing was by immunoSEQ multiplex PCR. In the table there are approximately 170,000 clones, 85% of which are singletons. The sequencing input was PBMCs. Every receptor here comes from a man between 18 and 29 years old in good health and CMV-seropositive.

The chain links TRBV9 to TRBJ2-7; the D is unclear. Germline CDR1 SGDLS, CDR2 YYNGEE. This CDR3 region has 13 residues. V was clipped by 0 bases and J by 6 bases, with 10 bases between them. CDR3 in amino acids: CASSVDPGSEQYF. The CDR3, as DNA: TGTGCCAGCAGCGTAGACCCCGGGTCCGAGCAGTACTTC.

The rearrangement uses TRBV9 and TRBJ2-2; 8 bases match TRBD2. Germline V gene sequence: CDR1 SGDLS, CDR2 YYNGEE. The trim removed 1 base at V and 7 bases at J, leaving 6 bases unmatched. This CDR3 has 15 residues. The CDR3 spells CASSVRAGAVGELFF. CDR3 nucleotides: TGTGCCAGCAGCGTAAGAGCGGGAGCGGTCGGGGAGCTGTTTTTT.

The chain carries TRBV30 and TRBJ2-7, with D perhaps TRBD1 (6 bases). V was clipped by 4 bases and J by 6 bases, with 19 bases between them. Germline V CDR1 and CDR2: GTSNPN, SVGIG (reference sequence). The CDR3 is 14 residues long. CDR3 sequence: CAWNIQGDRGEQYF. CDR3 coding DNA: TGTGCCTGGAATATACAGGGCGATCGGGGCGAGCAGTACTTC. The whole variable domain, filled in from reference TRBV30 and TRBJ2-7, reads SQTIHQWPATLVQPVGSPLSLECTVEGTSNPNLYWYRQAAGRGLQLLFYSVGIGQISSEVPQNLSASRPQDRQFILSSKKLLLSDSGFYLCAWNIQGDRGEQYFGPGTRLTVT.

Written as DNA, the CDR3 is TGTGCCAGCAGCCTGGACAGGAGGAGCTCCTACAATGAGCAGTTCTTC. This translates into CASSLDRRSSYNEQFF. The chain recombines TRBV11-1 with TRBJ2-1; 7 bases are shared with TRBD1. V gave up 5 bases and J gave up 0 bases; unmatched junction bases: 7. Per germline, CDR1 SGHAT and CDR2 FQDESV (reference sequence). This CDR3 has 16 amino acids.

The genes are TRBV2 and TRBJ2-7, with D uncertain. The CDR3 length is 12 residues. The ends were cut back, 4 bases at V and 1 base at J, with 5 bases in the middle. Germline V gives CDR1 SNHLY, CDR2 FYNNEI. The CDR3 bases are TGTGCCAGCAGTGGGGCATCCTACGAGCAGTACTTC. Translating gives CASSGASYEQYF.

This CDR3 reads CASSRLAFSSYEQYF. Written as DNA, the CDR3 is TGTGCCAGCAGTCGACTAGCTTTTAGCTCCTACGAGCAGTACTTC. The rearrangement links TRBV6-5 to TRBJ2-7; 7 bases fit TRBD2. The CDR3 contains 15 residues. V shed 5 bases, J shed 0 bases, and the junction held 7 bases outside the gene matches. In germline, CDR1 is MNHEY, CDR2 SVGAGI.

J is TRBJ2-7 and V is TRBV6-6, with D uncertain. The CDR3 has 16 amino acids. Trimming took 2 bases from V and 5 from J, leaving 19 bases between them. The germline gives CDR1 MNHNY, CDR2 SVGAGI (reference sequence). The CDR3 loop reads CASSYPEGHPRDEQYF. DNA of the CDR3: TGTGCCAGCAGTTACCCGGAAGGCCATCCCCGGGACGAGCAGTACTTC.

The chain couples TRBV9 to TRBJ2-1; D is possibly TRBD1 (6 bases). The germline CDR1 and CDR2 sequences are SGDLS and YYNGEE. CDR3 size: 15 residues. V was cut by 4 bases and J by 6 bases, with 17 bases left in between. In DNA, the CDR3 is TGTGCCAGCAGCCCTCGAGGGGGTCAGAGCAATGAGCAGTTCTTC. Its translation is CASSPRGGQSNEQFF.

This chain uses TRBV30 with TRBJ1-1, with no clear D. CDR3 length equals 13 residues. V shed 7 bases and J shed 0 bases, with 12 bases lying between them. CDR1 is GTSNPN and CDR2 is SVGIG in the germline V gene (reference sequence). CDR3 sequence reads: CAFITGVNTEAFF. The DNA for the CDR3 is TGTGCCTTCATTACGGGAGTGAACACTGAAGCTTTCTTT.

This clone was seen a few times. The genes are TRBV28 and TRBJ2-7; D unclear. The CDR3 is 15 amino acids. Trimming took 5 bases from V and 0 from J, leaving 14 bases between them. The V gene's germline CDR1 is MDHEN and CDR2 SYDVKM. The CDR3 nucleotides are TGTGCCAGCAGTATAACCGACTTGATCTCCTACGAGCAGTACTTC. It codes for CASSITDLISYEQYF.

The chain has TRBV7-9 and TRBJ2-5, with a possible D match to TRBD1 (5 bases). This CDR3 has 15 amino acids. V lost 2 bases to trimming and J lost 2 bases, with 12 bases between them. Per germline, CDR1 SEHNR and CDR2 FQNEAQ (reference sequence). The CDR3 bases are TGTGCCAGCAGCTTAATCCTAAGACAGCAAGAGACCCAGTACTTC. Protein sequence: CASSLILRQQETQYF. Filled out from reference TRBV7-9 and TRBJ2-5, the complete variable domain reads DTGVSQNPRHKITKRGQNVTFRCDPISEHNRLYWYRQTLGQGPEFLTYFQNEAQLEKSRLLSDRFSAERPKGSFSTLEIQRTEQGDSAMYLCASSLILRQQETQYFGPGTRLLVL.

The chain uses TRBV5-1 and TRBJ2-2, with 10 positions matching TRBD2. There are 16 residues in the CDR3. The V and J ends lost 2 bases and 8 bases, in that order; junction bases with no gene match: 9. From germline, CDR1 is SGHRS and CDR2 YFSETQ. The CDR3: CASSFGLAEPLGELFF. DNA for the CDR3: TGCGCCAGCAGCTTCGGACTAGCGGAGCCGTTAGGGGAGCTGTTTTTT. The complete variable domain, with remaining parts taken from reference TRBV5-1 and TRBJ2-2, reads KAGVTQTPRYLIKTRGQQVTLSCSPISGHRSVSWYQQTPGQGLQFLFEYFSETQRNKGNFPGRFSGRQFSNSRSEMNVSTLELGDSALYLCASSFGLAEPLGELFFGEGSRLTVL.

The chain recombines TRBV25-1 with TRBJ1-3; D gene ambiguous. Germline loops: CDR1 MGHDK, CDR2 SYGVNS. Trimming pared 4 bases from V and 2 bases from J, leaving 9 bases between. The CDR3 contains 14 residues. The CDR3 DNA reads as TGTGCCAGCAGTGCGGGGATGGCTGGAAACACCATATATTTT. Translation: CASSAGMAGNTIYF.

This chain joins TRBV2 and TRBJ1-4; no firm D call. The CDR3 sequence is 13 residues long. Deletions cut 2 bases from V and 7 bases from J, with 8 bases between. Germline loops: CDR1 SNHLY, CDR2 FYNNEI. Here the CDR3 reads CASSEQLGEKLFF. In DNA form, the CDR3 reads TGTGCCAGCAGTGAACAACTAGGTGAAAAACTGTTTTTT.

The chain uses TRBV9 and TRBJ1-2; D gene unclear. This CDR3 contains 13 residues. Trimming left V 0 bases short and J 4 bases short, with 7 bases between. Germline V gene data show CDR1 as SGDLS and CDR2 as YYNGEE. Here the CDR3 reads CASSVGEGYGYTF. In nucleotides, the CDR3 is TGTGCCAGCAGCGTAGGCGAGGGCTATGGCTACACCTTC.

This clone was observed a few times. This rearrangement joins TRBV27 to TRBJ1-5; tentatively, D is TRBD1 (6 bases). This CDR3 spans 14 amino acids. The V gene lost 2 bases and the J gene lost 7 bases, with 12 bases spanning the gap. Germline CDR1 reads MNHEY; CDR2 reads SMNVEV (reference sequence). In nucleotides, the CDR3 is TGTGCCAGCAGTTTAAGGGGGATGGGGCAGCCCCAGCATTTT. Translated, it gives CASSLRGMGQPQHF.

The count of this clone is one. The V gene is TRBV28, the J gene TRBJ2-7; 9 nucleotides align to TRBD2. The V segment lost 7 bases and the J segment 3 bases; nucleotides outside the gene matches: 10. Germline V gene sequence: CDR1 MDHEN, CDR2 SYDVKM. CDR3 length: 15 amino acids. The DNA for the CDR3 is TGTGCCAGCAAAAGCTCGGCGGGAGGGAACTACGAGCAGTACTTC. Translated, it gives CASKSSAGGNYEQYF. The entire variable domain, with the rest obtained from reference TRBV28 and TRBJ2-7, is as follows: DVKVTQSSRYLVKRTGEKVFLECVQDMDHENMFWYRQDPGLGLRLIYFSYDVKMKEKGDIPEGYSVSREKKERFSLILESASTNQTSMYLCASKSSAGGNYEQYFGPGTRLTVT.

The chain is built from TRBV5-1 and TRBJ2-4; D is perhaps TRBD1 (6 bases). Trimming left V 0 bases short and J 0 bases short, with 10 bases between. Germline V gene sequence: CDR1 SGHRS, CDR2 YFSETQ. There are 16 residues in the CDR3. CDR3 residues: CASSLGQAIAKNIQYF. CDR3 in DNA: TGCGCCAGCAGCTTGGGACAGGCCATAGCCAAAAACATTCAGTACTTC.

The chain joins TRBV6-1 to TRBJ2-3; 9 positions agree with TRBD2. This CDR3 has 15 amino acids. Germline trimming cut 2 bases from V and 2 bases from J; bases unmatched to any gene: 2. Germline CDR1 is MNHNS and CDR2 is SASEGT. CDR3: CASSESGGNTDTQYF. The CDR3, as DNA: TGTGCCAGCAGTGAAAGCGGGGGGAACACAGATACGCAGTATTTT.

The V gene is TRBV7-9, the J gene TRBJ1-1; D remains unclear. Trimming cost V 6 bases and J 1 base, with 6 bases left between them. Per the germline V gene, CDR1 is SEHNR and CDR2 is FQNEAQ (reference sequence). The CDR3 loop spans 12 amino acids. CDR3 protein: CASRPQNTEAFF. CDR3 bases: TGTGCCAGCAGACCACAGAACACTGAAGCTTTCTTT.

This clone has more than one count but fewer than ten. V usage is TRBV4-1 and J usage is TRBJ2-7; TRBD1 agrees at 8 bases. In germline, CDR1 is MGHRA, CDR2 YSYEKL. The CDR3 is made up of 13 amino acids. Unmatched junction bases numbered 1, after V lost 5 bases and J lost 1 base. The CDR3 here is CASSWDRSYEQYF. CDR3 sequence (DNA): TGCGCCAGCAGCTGGGACAGGTCCTACGAGCAGTACTTC.

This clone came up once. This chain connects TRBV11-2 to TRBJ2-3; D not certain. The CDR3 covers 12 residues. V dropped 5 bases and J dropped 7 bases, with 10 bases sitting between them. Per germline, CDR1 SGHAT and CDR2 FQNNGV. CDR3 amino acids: CASSPRANTQYF. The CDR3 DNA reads TGTGCCAGCAGCCCCCGCGCGAATACGCAGTATTTT.

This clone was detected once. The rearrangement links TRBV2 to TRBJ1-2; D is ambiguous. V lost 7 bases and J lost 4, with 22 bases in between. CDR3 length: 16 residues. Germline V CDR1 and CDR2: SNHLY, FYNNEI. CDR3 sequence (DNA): TGTGCCAGCATCCCTGATTTGGGCGGGGAACTCTATGGCTACACCTTC. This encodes CASIPDLGGELYGYTF.

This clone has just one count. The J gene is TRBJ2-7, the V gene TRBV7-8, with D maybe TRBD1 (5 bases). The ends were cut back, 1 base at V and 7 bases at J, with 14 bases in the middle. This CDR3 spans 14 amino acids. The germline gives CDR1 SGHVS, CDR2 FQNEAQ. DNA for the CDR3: TGTGCCAGCAGCTTAGTGGCAGGGCCGCGTGAGCAGTACTTC. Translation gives CASSLVAGPREQYF.

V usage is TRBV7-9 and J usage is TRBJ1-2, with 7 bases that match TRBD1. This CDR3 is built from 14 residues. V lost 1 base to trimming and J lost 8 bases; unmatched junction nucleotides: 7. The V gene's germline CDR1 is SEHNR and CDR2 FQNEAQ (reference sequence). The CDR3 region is CASSLGGDRVGYTF. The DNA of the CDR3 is TGTGCCAGCAGCTTAGGTGGAGACAGGGTCGGCTACACCTTC.

The chain's CDR3 is CASSATGRVSYGYTF. CDR3 DNA sequence: TGTGCCAGTAGTGCTACAGGGAGGGTAAGCTATGGCTACACCTTC. The gene calls are TRBV19 and TRBJ1-2, with D perhaps matching TRBD1 (6 bases). CDR1 is LNHDA and CDR2 is SQIVND in the germline V gene (reference sequence). CDR3 length: 15 amino acids. The V gene lost 5 bases and the J gene lost 4 bases, with 17 bases spanning the gap.

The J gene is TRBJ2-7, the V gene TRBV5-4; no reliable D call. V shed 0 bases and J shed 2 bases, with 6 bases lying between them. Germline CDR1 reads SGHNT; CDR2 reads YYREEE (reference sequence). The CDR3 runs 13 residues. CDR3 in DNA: TGTGCCAGCAGCTTGGGGCCCACCTACGAGCAGTACTTC. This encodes CASSLGPTYEQYF.

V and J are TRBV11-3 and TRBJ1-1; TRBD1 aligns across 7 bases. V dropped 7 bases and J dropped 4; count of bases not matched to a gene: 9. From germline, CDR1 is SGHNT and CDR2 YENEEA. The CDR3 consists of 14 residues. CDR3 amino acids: CASTTGPSGTEAFF. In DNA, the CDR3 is TGTGCCAGCACGACAGGGCCATCAGGCACTGAAGCTTTCTTT.